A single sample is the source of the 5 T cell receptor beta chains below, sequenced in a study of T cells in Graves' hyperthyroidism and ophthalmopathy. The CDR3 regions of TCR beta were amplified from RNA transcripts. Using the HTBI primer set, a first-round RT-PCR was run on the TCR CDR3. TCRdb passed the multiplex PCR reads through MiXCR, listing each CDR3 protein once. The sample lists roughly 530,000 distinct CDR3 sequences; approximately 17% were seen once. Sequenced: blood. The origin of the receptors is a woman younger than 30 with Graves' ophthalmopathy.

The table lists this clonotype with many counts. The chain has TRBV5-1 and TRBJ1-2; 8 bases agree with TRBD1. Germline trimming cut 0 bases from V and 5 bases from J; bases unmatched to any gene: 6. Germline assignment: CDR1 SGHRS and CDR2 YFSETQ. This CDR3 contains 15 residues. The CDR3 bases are TGCGCCAGCAGCTTGGGACCTACAGGGGGGTATGGCTACACCTTC. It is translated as CASSLGPTGGYGYTF.

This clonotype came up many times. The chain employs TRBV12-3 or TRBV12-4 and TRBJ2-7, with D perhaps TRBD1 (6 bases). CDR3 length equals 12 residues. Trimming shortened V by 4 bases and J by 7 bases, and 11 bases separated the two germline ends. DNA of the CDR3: TGTGCCAGCAGTTCGACAGGCGGGGAGCAGTACTTC. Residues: CASSSTGGEQYF.

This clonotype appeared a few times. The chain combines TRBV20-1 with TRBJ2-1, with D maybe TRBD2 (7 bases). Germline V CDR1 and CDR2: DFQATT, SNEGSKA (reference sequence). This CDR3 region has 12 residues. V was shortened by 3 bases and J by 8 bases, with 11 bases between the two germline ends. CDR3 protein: CSASWGGDEQFF. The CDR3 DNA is TGCAGTGCTAGCTGGGGGGGCGATGAGCAGTTCTTC.

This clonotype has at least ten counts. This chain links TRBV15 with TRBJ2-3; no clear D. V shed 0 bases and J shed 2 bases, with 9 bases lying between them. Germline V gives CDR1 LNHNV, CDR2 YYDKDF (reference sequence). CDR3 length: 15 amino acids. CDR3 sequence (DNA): TGTGCCACCAGCAGAGATCGAACTACCACAGATACGCAGTATTTT. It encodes CATSRDRTTTDTQYF. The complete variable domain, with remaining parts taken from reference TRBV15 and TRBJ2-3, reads DAMVIQNPRYQVTQFGKPVTLSCSQTLNHNVMYWYQQKSSQAPKLLFHYYDKDFNNEADTPDNFQSRRPNTSFCFLDIRSPGLGDTAMYLCATSRDRTTTDTQYFGPGTRLTVL.

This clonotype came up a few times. The CDR3 coding sequence is TGTGCCAGCAGCCCCGAGGGATGGAGGGAGCCCCAGCATTTT. It specifies CASSPEGWREPQHF. The V call is TRBV7-9, the J call TRBJ1-5, with D uncertain. This CDR3 is 14 amino acids long. The V end was cut by 5 bases, the J end by 8 bases, with 16 bases between. CDR1 SEHNR and CDR2 FQNEAQ come from the germline V gene (reference sequence).